The clone carrying this T cell receptor (beta chain) was detected only once. Its antigen is still unknown. This record comes from a study of cytomegalovirus exposure and HLA in healthy donors. Study results and caveats: TCR sequences were mostly rare, though some public TCRs occurred in many donors. 16,951 TCR beta sequences were associated with HLA alleles at 0.05 false discovery rate in a later analysis. HLA-A and HLA-B allele assignments for most subjects were reportedly predicted accurately using TCR beta sequences.

V was pared by 3 bases and J by 1 base, with 6 bases between. CDR1 is MNHEY, CDR2 SMNVEV, per germline (reference sequence). The CDR3 length is 13 residues. The PCR made use of 60 Vbeta and 13 Jbeta primers. Repertoires were generated with immunoSEQ multiplex PCR, while TCRdb's copy carries only in-frame clones and drops some. In the table there are more than 80,000 clones, about four fifths of which are singletons. Sequencing was performed on PBMCs. This receptor was obtained from a man between 18 and 29 years old in good health and CMV-seropositive. This chain links TRBV27 with TRBJ2-5; no clear D gene. CDR3 in DNA: TGTGCCAGCAGTTTCTTAGCCCAAGAGACCCAGTACTTC. The encoded protein is CASSFLAQETQYF.